A selection of T cell receptor beta chains follows, all from one sample in a study of identifying expanded T cells in peripheral blood. The method was immunoSEQ multiplex PCR; TCRdb's version includes in-frame clones alone and lacks a portion of them. This sample has roughly 75,000 clones, with roughly 90% found just once. The source material was blood. The receptor set was obtained from a person aged 18-69 years in good health. Both conserved end residues are part of each CDR3. D genes are given only for firm matches. For some rows the clone size is stated as once, few or many, or as a class when expanded; others skip it.

CDR3 DNA: TGTGCCAGCAGCTTAGTTGGGAACACTGAAGCTTTCTTT
CDR3 protein: CASSLVGNTEAFF
D gene: -
clone size: -
V gene: TRBV11-3
J gene: TRBJ1-1
CDR3 length: 13

CDR3 DNA: TGTGCCAGTACCGCTGTGGGGGGTAATCAGCCCCAGCATTTT
CDR3 protein: CASTAVGGNQPQHF
D gene: -
clone size: -
V gene: TRBV19
J gene: TRBJ1-5
CDR3 length: 14

CDR3 DNA: TGTGCCAGCAGCGTAGGGGTCCTTGGAAACACCATATATTTT
CDR3 protein: CASSVGVLGNTIYF
D gene: -
clone size: -
V gene: TRBV9
J gene: TRBJ1-3
CDR3 length: 14

CDR3 DNA: TGTGCCAGCAGTTATCTAGGACCCGCGGTCAATGAGCAGTTCTTC
CDR3 protein: CASSYLGPAVNEQFF
D gene: -
clone size: -
V gene: TRBV6-5
J gene: TRBJ2-1
CDR3 length: 15

CDR3 DNA: TGTGCCAGCAGCGCGCGCCTAGCGGGGGACAATGAGCAGTTCTTC
CDR3 protein: CASSARLAGDNEQFF
D gene: TRBD2
clone size: -
V gene: TRBV9
J gene: TRBJ2-1
CDR3 length: 15

CDR3 DNA: TGCGCCAGCAGTGAGACAGGACCCCCCTACGAGCAGTACTTC
CDR3 protein: CASSETGPPYEQYF
D gene: -
clone size: -
V gene: TRBV5-1
J gene: TRBJ2-7
CDR3 length: 14

CDR3 DNA: TGTGCCATCAGTGTTGGACTAGCGGGCGATGAGCAGTTCTTC
CDR3 protein: CAISVGLAGDEQFF
D gene: TRBD2
clone size: -
V gene: TRBV10-3
J gene: TRBJ2-1
CDR3 length: 14

CDR3 DNA: TGTGCCACCCTGGGGGGTAGCAATCAGCCCCAGCATTTT
CDR3 protein: CATLGGSNQPQHF
D gene: -
clone size: -
V gene: TRBV10-3
J gene: TRBJ1-5
CDR3 length: 13

CDR3 DNA: TGTGCCAGCGAGAAATCCAGATTAGCCGACTATGGCTACACCTTC
CDR3 protein: CASEKSRLADYGYTF
D gene: -
clone size: -
V gene: TRBV6-1
J gene: TRBJ1-2
CDR3 length: 15

CDR3 DNA: TGTGCCAGCAGTTTAGGATTAGACAGGTATAACTATGGCTACACCTTC
CDR3 protein: CASSLGLDRYNYGYTF
D gene: -
clone size: -
V gene: TRBV28
J gene: TRBJ1-2
CDR3 length: 16

CDR3 DNA: TGTGCCAGCAGTGTTTATTTGGGCGGGGTACCTAACTATGGCTACACCTTC
CDR3 protein: CASSVYLGGVPNYGYTF
D gene: -
clone size: -
V gene: TRBV2
J gene: TRBJ1-2
CDR3 length: 17

CDR3 DNA: TGTGCCAGCAGCCAAGAAGGTCATCCTACCTACGAGCAGTACTTC
CDR3 protein: CASSQEGHPTYEQYF
D gene: -
clone size: -
V gene: TRBV4-2
J gene: TRBJ2-7
CDR3 length: 15

CDR3 DNA: TGTGCCAGTACCAAGGGAGCGGGAAGGACCGGGGAGCTGTTTTTT
CDR3 protein: CASTKGAGRTGELFF
D gene: TRBD2
clone size: -
V gene: TRBV19
J gene: TRBJ2-2
CDR3 length: 15

CDR3 DNA: TGTGCCAGCAGCTTAGGGACTAGCGGGGGCACAGATACGCAGTATTTT
CDR3 protein: CASSLGTSGGTDTQYF
D gene: TRBD2
clone size: -
V gene: TRBV11-3
J gene: TRBJ2-3
CDR3 length: 16

CDR3 DNA: TGTGCCGGAGCACTGGGGGAGGCCCATGAGCAGTTCTTC
CDR3 protein: CAGALGEAHEQFF
D gene: -
clone size: -
V gene: TRBV7-2
J gene: TRBJ2-1
CDR3 length: 13

CDR3 DNA: TGTGCCAGCAGCTTGGGGCTAGCGGGAGGGAATGAGCAGTTCTTC
CDR3 protein: CASSLGLAGGNEQFF
D gene: TRBD2
clone size: once
V gene: TRBV5-4
J gene: TRBJ2-1
CDR3 length: 15

CDR3 DNA: TGTGCCAGCAGCGTGGGTTTCGGCGGGGGGACGGGCGAAAAACTGTTTTTT
CDR3 protein: CASSVGFGGGTGEKLFF
D gene: -
clone size: -
V gene: TRBV9
J gene: TRBJ1-4
CDR3 length: 17

CDR3 DNA: TGTGCCAGCCTTCTGGGTGGGGCCAACGTCCTGACTTTC
CDR3 protein: CASLLGGANVLTF
D gene: -
clone size: -
V gene: TRBV28
J gene: TRBJ2-6
CDR3 length: 13

CDR3 DNA: TGTGCCAGCAGTCGGGGGGGTAGCACTGAAGCTTTCTTT
CDR3 protein: CASSRGGSTEAFF
D gene: -
clone size: -
V gene: TRBV6-6
J gene: TRBJ1-1
CDR3 length: 13

CDR3 DNA: TGTGCCAGCAGTTTCGGACTTGGGAGCAGTAGAGATACGCAGTATTTT
CDR3 protein: CASSFGLGSSRDTQYF
D gene: -
clone size: -
V gene: TRBV27
J gene: TRBJ2-3
CDR3 length: 16

CDR3 DNA: TGTGCCAGCAGCTTGGGGGCGGGTTTGGGCAATCAGCCCCAGCATTTT
CDR3 protein: CASSLGAGLGNQPQHF
D gene: -
clone size: once
V gene: TRBV5-6
J gene: TRBJ1-5
CDR3 length: 16

CDR3 DNA: TGCGCCAGCAGCTTGACCCCAGCGGGGGGCACAGATACGCAGTATTTT
CDR3 protein: CASSLTPAGGTDTQYF
D gene: TRBD2
clone size: -
V gene: TRBV5-1
J gene: TRBJ2-3
CDR3 length: 16

CDR3 DNA: TGTGCCAGCAGCTTCATCGGGGACACTGAAGCTTTCTTT
CDR3 protein: CASSFIGDTEAFF
D gene: -
clone size: few
V gene: TRBV5-6
J gene: TRBJ1-1
CDR3 length: 13

CDR3 DNA: TGTGCCAGCAGCCCACCGACAGGGGGATGGGGCTACACCTTC
CDR3 protein: CASSPPTGGWGYTF
D gene: TRBD1
clone size: -
V gene: TRBV28
J gene: TRBJ1-2
CDR3 length: 14

CDR3 DNA: TGTGCCAGCAGTTTACAGGTAGTGCAAGAGACCCAGTACTTC
CDR3 protein: CASSLQVVQETQYF
D gene: -
clone size: -
V gene: TRBV27
J gene: TRBJ2-5
CDR3 length: 14

CDR3 DNA: TGTGCCAGCTCACGGGACAGAGGAGGCGGAGACACCATATATTTT
CDR3 protein: CASSRDRGGGDTIYF
D gene: TRBD1
clone size: -
V gene: TRBV18
J gene: TRBJ1-3
CDR3 length: 15

CDR3 DNA: TGCAGCGTTATGGGGGGGACAGGGGTTACCGGGGAGCTGTTTTTT
CDR3 protein: CSVMGGTGVTGELFF
D gene: TRBD1
clone size: -
V gene: TRBV29-1
J gene: TRBJ2-2
CDR3 length: 15

CDR3 DNA: TGTGCCAGCAGCTTGGGGAGATACTACGAGCAGTACTTC
CDR3 protein: CASSLGRYYEQYF
D gene: -
clone size: once
V gene: TRBV7-2
J gene: TRBJ2-7
CDR3 length: 13

CDR3 DNA: TGTGCCAGCAGCGGCCAAACCGGGACAGGAATGAATGAGCAGTTCTTC
CDR3 protein: CASSGQTGTGMNEQFF
D gene: TRBD1
clone size: -
V gene: TRBV9
J gene: TRBJ2-1
CDR3 length: 16

CDR3 DNA: TGTGCCAGCAGCTGGGGGGGGCCTGGAAACACCATATATTTT
CDR3 protein: CASSWGGPGNTIYF
D gene: -
clone size: -
V gene: TRBV5-4
J gene: TRBJ1-3
CDR3 length: 14

CDR3 DNA: TGTGCCAGCAGCTTAGCGGCAGGGGACGAGCAGTACTTC
CDR3 protein: CASSLAAGDEQYF
D gene: -
clone size: -
V gene: TRBV7-7
J gene: TRBJ2-7
CDR3 length: 13

CDR3 DNA: TGTGCCAGCAGCGTAGAAGGACAGTCAAATGAGCAGTTCTTC
CDR3 protein: CASSVEGQSNEQFF
D gene: -
clone size: few
V gene: TRBV9
J gene: TRBJ2-1
CDR3 length: 14

CDR3 DNA: TGTGCCAGTGGTACAGGGGACGCGGTTTCACCCCTCCACTTT
CDR3 protein: CASGTGDAVSPLHF
D gene: TRBD1
clone size: -
V gene: TRBV19
J gene: TRBJ1-6
CDR3 length: 14

CDR3 DNA: TGTGCCAGCAGACCCGGGCCAGGGGCATTCTACGAGCAGTACTTC
CDR3 protein: CASRPGPGAFYEQYF
D gene: -
clone size: -
V gene: TRBV6-6
J gene: TRBJ2-7
CDR3 length: 15

CDR3 DNA: TGTGCCAGCAGCTTATCTAGCAGCTACGAGCAGTACTTC
CDR3 protein: CASSLSSSYEQYF
D gene: -
clone size: -
V gene: TRBV7-9
J gene: TRBJ2-7
CDR3 length: 13

CDR3 DNA: TGTGCCAGCAGCGGGAGGGACGGTCGATCGAACACCGGGGAGCTGTTTTTT
CDR3 protein: CASSGRDGRSNTGELFF
D gene: TRBD2
clone size: -
V gene: TRBV5-4
J gene: TRBJ2-2
CDR3 length: 17

CDR3 DNA: TGTGCCAGCAGTGACACGACAGCAAACTATGGCTACACCTTC
CDR3 protein: CASSDTTANYGYTF
D gene: -
clone size: -
V gene: TRBV6-1
J gene: TRBJ1-2
CDR3 length: 14

CDR3 DNA: TGTGCCAGCAGCCATGGGGGCGGAAACATTCAGTACTTC
CDR3 protein: CASSHGGGNIQYF
D gene: -
clone size: -
V gene: TRBV5-8
J gene: TRBJ2-4
CDR3 length: 13

CDR3 DNA: TGTGCCAGCAGTCTAAAACAGGGGGCCGTAACCGCCTACGAGCAGTACTTC
CDR3 protein: CASSLKQGAVTAYEQYF
D gene: TRBD1
clone size: -
V gene: TRBV27
J gene: TRBJ2-7
CDR3 length: 17

CDR3 DNA: TGTGCCAGCAGCTTAGCAGGGGCAGATACGCAGTATTTT
CDR3 protein: CASSLAGADTQYF
D gene: -
clone size: -
V gene: TRBV7-6
J gene: TRBJ2-3
CDR3 length: 13

CDR3 DNA: TGCGCCAGCAGCTTGACCCACACGCCGGGACCCCTGGGCGCCGGGGAGCTGTTTTTT
CDR3 protein: CASSLTHTPGPLGAGELFF
D gene: -
clone size: -
V gene: TRBV5-1
J gene: TRBJ2-2
CDR3 length: 19

CDR3 DNA: TGTGCCAGCAGTGCCACGTGGACAGGAGATACGCAGTATTTT
CDR3 protein: CASSATWTGDTQYF
D gene: TRBD1
clone size: -
V gene: TRBV6-1
J gene: TRBJ2-3
CDR3 length: 14